This T cell receptor (beta chain) was identified during a study of cytotoxic CD8 clonotypes in ibrutinib-treated CLL. Turning to the study itself: There were some 10 relapsed/refractory patients and more than 14 treatment-naive patients, and roughly 18 were IGHV unmutated. Response sampling took place at median roughly twelve months of treatment, range 6 to 36. The study, taken as a whole, reports: Public clonotypes proved infrequent, and on treatment they shrank or remained steady.

TCRdb's table, derived via immunoSEQ multiplex PCR, lists solely in-frame clones and lacks some. Found here are about 300,000 clones, around 77% of them singletons; the top ten hold about 5%. Details on this clone: Antigen specificity is unknown.

The input for sequencing was PBMCs, taken at disease progression, from a patient treated with ibrutinib. This receptor was obtained from a human donor with chronic lymphocytic leukemia.

CDR3 sequence: CASSGPGHGHHTF. The CDR3 bases are TGTGCCAGCAGCGGACCGGGACACGGTCATCACACCTTC. The chain combines TRBV9 with TRBJ1-2, with D perhaps matching TRBD1 (6 bases). CDR1 and CDR2 from the germline V gene are SGDLS and YYNGEE. Trimming removed 3 bases at V and 12 bases at J, with 18 bases between. The CDR3 contains 13 residues.